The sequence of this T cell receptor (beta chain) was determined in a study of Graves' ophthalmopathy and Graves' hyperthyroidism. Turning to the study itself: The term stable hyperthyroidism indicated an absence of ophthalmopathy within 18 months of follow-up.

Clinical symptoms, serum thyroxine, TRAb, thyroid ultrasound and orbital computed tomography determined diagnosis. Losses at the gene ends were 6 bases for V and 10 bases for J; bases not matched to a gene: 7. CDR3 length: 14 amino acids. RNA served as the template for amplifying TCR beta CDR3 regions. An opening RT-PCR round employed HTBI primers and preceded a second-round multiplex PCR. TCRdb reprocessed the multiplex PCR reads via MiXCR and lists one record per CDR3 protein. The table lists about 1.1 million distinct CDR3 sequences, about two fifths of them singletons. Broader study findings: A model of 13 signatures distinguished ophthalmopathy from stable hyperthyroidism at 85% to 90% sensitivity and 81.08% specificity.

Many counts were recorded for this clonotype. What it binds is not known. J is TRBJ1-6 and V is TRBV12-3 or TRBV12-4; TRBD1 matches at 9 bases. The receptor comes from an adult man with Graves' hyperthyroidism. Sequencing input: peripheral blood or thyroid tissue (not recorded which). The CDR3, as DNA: TGTGCCAGCAGGGCCGGGACAGGGTTCTCACCCCTCCACTTT. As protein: CASRAGTGFSPLHF.